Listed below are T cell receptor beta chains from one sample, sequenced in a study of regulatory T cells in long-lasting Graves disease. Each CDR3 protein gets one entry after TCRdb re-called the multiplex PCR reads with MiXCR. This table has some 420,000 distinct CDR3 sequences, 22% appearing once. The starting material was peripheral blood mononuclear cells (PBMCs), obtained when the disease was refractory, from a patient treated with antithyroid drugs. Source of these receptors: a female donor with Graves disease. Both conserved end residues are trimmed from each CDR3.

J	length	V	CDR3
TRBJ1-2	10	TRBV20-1	SVPGGWDGYT
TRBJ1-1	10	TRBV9	ASSEPYTEAF
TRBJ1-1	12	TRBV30	ACTDRGMNTEAF
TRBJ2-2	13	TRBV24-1	ATSDFGLATGELF
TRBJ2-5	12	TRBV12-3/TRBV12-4	ASSLQLGGETQY
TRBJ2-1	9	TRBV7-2	ASSPAGEQF
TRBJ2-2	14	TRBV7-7	ASRQGPTTNTGELF
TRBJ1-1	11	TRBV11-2	ASSLVVPWQAF
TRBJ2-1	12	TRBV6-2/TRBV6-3	ASSLTGTLNEQF
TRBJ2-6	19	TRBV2	ASSSRTVLRDKYSGANVLT
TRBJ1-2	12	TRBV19	ASSTRVESYGYT
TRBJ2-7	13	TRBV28	ASSGNREVSYEQY
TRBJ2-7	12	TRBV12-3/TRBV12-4	ASSIQRELYEQY
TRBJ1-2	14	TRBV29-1	SVEVGRGTAGRGYT
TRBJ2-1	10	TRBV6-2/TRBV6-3	ASSSEGTAEF
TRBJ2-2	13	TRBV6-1	ASRIAGGPTGELF
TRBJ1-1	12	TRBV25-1	ASRVTPENTEAF
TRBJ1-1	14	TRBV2	ASSEPGDKGDTEAF
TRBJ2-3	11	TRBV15	ATSRDQGDTQY
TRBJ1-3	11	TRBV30	AWSPLSGNTIY
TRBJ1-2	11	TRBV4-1	ASSQDRTFGYT
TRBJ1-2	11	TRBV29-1	SVGLGTGYGYT
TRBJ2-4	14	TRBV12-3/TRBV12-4	ASSFGGKVAKNIQY
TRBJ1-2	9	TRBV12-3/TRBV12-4	ASSLGYGYT
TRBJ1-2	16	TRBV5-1	ASSLGLGTAITNYGYT
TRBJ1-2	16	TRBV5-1	ASSLDTPTGGAFYGYT
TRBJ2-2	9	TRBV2	ASERTGELF
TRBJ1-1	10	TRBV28	ASSSGSTEAF
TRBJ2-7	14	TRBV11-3	ASSLGTGTSRDEQY
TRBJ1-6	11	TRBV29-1	SVGQGGDSPLH
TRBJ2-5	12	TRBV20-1	SASGGDYLWTQY
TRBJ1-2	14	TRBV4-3	ASSQDGGGSNYGYT